This entry describes one T cell receptor beta chain. Antigen specificity is unknown. Up to about 2 ug genomic DNA was used for TCRB CDR3 amplification. Repertoires were generated with immunoSEQ multiplex PCR, while TCRdb's copy carries only in-frame clones and drops some. Of around 78,000 clones in the sample, around nine tenths were seen once. This sample's time point: after dendritic cell vaccination, including at tumor progression/relapse. The sample belongs to a study of glioma-infiltrating T cells after dendritic cell vaccination. At the level of the study: Between about 2002 and 2012, patients got autologous tumor lysate-pulsed dendritic cell vaccines.

Study-wide results and caveats: Few patients contributed both blood and tumor specimens.

CDR1 and CDR2 from the germline V gene are KGHSH and LQKENI. CDR3 length: 13 residues. The trim removed 5 bases at V and 7 bases at J, leaving 5 bases unmatched. The sample consisted of blood, taken after dendritic cell vaccination. The chain uses TRBV18 and TRBJ1-3; 7 bases fit TRBD1. The TCR sequence derives from a human donor with glioblastoma. The CDR3 sequence: CASSATGFNTIYF. Written as DNA, the CDR3 is TGTGCCAGCTCAGCGACAGGGTTCAACACCATATATTTT.